This is a list of T cell receptor beta chains from one sample in a study of T cells expressing NK-cell markers. TCRdb re-called the 5' RACE reads, yielding one record per CDR3 amino acid sequence without DNA. The sample shows 550,000 to 600,000 distinct CDR3 sequences, and roughly 3.6% sits with its ten largest clones. The sample comprised blood T cells: a sorted CD56 or NKG2C T cell subset, CD4+ or CD8+ T cells, or bulk PBMC T cells (not recorded which). All receptors derive from a man younger than 35 in good health. Each CDR3 is given with its conserved first and last residue. Fields, in order: J gene, CDR3 length, V gene, CDR3 protein.

J: TRBJ2-1; length: 16; V: TRBV5-1; CDR3: CASSLDGTGFASEQFF
J: TRBJ2-2; length: 13; V: TRBV24-1; CDR3: CATNTGAYGELFF
J: TRBJ2-5; length: 12; V: TRBV5-4; CDR3: CASSQSKETQYF
J: TRBJ2-6; length: 14; V: TRBV20-1; CDR3: CSASIGSGANVLTF
J: TRBJ2-5; length: 15; V: TRBV21-1; CDR3: CASSKVGGDQETQYF
J: TRBJ1-5; length: 14; V: TRBV20-1; CDR3: CSVTTGGSNQPQHF
J: TRBJ2-2; length: 17; V: TRBV11-3; CDR3: CASSLSLGLLGAGELFF
J: TRBJ2-3; length: 17; V: TRBV12-3/TRBV12-4; CDR3: CASSLYATGGRADTQYF
J: TRBJ2-7; length: 18; V: TRBV20-1; CDR3: CSAISRASGPLMPYEQYF
J: TRBJ2-1; length: 14; V: TRBV11-3; CDR3: CASSSGSTNFQQFF
J: TRBJ2-1; length: 16; V: TRBV29-1; CDR3: CSVEESEAAAYNEQFF
J: TRBJ2-1; length: 15; V: TRBV12-3/TRBV12-4; CDR3: CASTASPSSYNEQFF
J: TRBJ2-1; length: 14; V: TRBV20-1; CDR3: CSSTGVGIYNEQFF
J: TRBJ2-1; length: 16; V: TRBV15; CDR3: CATSRDWSAGGGEQFF
J: TRBJ2-3; length: 12; V: TRBV11-2; CDR3: CASSKERRTQYF
J: TRBJ2-5; length: 17; V: TRBV5-5; CDR3: CASSFPSGTGYEETQYF
J: TRBJ2-7; length: 15; V: TRBV9; CDR3: CASSVAGTGGEEQYF
J: TRBJ2-1; length: 16; V: TRBV5-1; CDR3: CASSLEWGSSYNEQFF
J: TRBJ2-2; length: 17; V: TRBV7-9; CDR3: CASSFAGTSGLGGELFF
J: TRBJ2-4; length: 14; V: TRBV29-1; CDR3: CSVDSGVGKNIQYF
J: TRBJ2-2; length: 17; V: TRBV7-8; CDR3: CASSSNRLAGTSGELFF
J: TRBJ2-5; length: 13; V: TRBV7-9; CDR3: CAGNRDSQETQYF